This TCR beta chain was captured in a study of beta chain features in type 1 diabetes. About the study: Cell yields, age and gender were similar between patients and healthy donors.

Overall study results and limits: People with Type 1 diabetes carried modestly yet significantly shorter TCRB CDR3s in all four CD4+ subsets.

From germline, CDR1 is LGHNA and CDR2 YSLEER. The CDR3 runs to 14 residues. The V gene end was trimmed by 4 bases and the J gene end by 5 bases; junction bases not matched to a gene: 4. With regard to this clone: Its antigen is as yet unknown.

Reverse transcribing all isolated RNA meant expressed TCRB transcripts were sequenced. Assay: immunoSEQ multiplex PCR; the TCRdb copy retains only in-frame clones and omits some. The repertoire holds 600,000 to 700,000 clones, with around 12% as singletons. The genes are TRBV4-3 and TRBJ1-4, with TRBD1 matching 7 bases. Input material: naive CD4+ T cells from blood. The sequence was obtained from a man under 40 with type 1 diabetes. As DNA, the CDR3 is TGCGCCAGCAGCCCCCAGGGGGGGAATGAAAAACTGTTTTTT. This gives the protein CASSPQGGNEKLFF.